The 8 T cell receptor beta chains given below trace back to one sample, sequenced in a study of tumor and adjacent non-tumor tissue in lung cancer. RNA was extracted from bulk tissue without any cell sorting. Three rounds of nested PCR, following a modified ARM-PCR protocol, produced the TCRbeta library. TCRdb passed the multiplex PCR reads through MiXCR, listing each CDR3 protein once. This table holds roughly 81,000 distinct CDR3 sequences, around two thirds found once. The specimen sequenced was lung tumor tissue. The source of these receptors is a woman in her 70s with non-small cell lung cancer.

As to this clonotype: An end of the junction differs from the germline gene, which may be a read error. This chain uses TRBV4-2 with TRBJ1-4, with a possible D match to TRBD1 (5 bases). The CDR3 contains 19 residues. The germline V gene has CDR1 LGHNA and CDR2 YNFKEQ. CDR3 sequence: CTSSPGPGLIIATNEKLLF. The CDR3 region has the DNA TGTACCAGCAGCCCAGGACCGGGACTGATCATTGCAACTAATGAAAAGCTGTTATTT.

The V and J genes are TRBV2 and TRBJ2-5; 7 bases match TRBD1. The CDR3 is 13 amino acids. V dropped 8 bases and J dropped 0; count of bases not matched to a gene: 3. CDR1 is SNHLY, CDR2 FYNNEI, per germline. CDR3 loop: CASGQDHQETQYF. The CDR3 bases are TGTGCCAGCGGACAGGACCACCAAGAGACCCAGTACTTC. Full variable domain (outside the CDR3, taken from reference TRBV2 and TRBJ2-5): EPEVTQTPSHQVTQMGQEVILRCVPISNHLYFYWYRQILGQKVEFLVSFYNNEISEKSEIFDDQFSVERPDGSNFTLKIRSTKLEDSAMYFCASGQDHQETQYFGPGTRLLVL.

On this clonotype: A single base separates this from a much larger clone, so it may be a read error. The J gene is TRBJ2-1, the V gene TRBV5-1, with 7 bases identical to TRBD2. Trimming at V came to 1 base and at J to 7 bases, leaving 8 bases not matched to a gene. This CDR3 is 15 amino acids long. The germline V gene has CDR1 SGHRS and CDR2 YFSETQ. The CDR3 protein is CASSLNAGVGNEQFF. CDR3 DNA: TGCGCCAGCAGCTTGAATGCGGGAGTAGGGAATGAGCAGTTCTTC.

Remarks on this clonotype: The CDR3 carries no conserved terminal phenylalanine or tryptophan, so it likely arises from a read error. This chain joins TRBV29-1 and TRBJ2-5; D could derive from TRBD1 or TRBD2 (5 bases each). CDR3 length: 13 amino acids. Germline V CDR1 and CDR2: SQVTM, ANQGSEA. This CDR3 reads CNVDSGGAETQYC. In DNA, the CDR3 is TGCAACGTCGACAGTGGGGGAGCAGAGACCCAGTACTGC.

Concerning this clonotype itself: The CDR3 ends on some other residue instead of the conserved phenylalanine or tryptophan, so this is likely a read error. This chain links TRBV10-2 with TRBJ1-1; weak D call: TRBD1 (5 bases). V shed 4 bases and J shed 6 bases, with 18 bases lying between them. Germline lookup yields CDR1 WSHSY and CDR2 SAAADI. This CDR3 spans 15 amino acids. CDR3 in DNA: TGCGCCAGCAGTGTAGGGACGGGGGGTGACGCTGAAGCTTTCTTA. Translating it yields CASSVGTGGDAEAFL.

Concerning this clonotype: The junction departs from the called germline gene at one end, perhaps through a read error. The chain employs TRBV6-8 and TRBJ1-5; 8 bases are shared with TRBD1. There are 19 residues in the CDR3. Per germline, CDR1 MNHGY and CDR2 SAAAGT. The CDR3 here is CASSEAMPDRGKGNQPQHF. The CDR3, as DNA: TGTGCTAGCAGTGAGGCAATGCCCGACAGGGGTAAGGGCAATCAGCCCCAGCATTTT.

On this clonotype itself: One junction end does not reproduce the germline sequence, and a read error may be involved. The CDR3 DNA reads TGTGTCAGCAGCTTAGATGGGGATCGCCCAGATACGCAGTATTTT. Residues: CVSSLDGDRPDTQYF. The V gene is TRBV11-3, the J gene TRBJ2-3; no clear D. Germline V gene lookup returns CDR1 SGHNT and CDR2 YENEEA. This CDR3 has 15 amino acids.

This clonotype was found many times. This sequence joins TRBV10-3 and TRBJ2-6; 11 bases are a match to TRBD2. Germline V lookup: CDR1 ENHRY, CDR2 SYGVKD. The CDR3 contains 18 residues. With V trimmed by 2 bases and J by 2 bases, 5 bases remained unmatched. The CDR3 region has the DNA TGTGCCATCAGTGAGGTGGCTAGCGGGAGGACTGGGGCCAACGTCCTGACTTTC. Translated: CAISEVASGRTGANVLTF.